This TCR beta chain was observed in a study of neurological immune-mediated disorders. Study-wide results and caveats: Sharing of CDR3 amino acid sequences among expanded clones across subjects was absent, suggesting private repertoires in all groups.

There are many counts of this clonotype. What it recognizes is unknown. From 15-18 subjects, over 160 million TCR-beta sequences were obtained in each sequencing run. From the 5' RACE reads, TCRdb called clonotypes with MiXCR, one entry per CDR3 protein. The table includes about 99,000 distinct CDR3 sequences, 10% to 12% detected once. Time point noted: longitudinal time-point 3. Unsorted libraries used 2 million PBMCs kept at -80 degrees C. V trimming: 1 base; J trimming: 0 bases; junction bases outside the gene matches: 3. The CDR3 loop spans 16 amino acids. CDR1 SGHRS and CDR2 YFSETQ come from the germline V gene.

This chain connects TRBV5-1 to TRBJ2-7; 11 bases are a match to TRBD2. The sample taken for sequencing was PBMCs. This TCR derives from a female donor with HTLV-1-associated myelopathy (HAM/TSP). CDR3 coding DNA: TGCGCCAGCAGCTTGACTAGCGGGGGAGTCTCCTACGAGCAGTACTTC. Its protein product is CASSLTSGGVSYEQYF. Full variable domain (rest looked up from reference TRBV5-1 and TRBJ2-7): KAGVTQTPRYLIKTRGQQVTLSCSPISGHRSVSWYQQTPGQGLQFLFEYFSETQRNKGNFPGRFSGRQFSNSRSEMNVSTLELGDSALYLCASSLTSGGVSYEQYFGPGTRLTVT.